This T cell receptor (beta chain) was captured in a study of monozygotic twins with cystic fibrosis (dated by TCRdb to the early 2020s). Broadly, across the study: Around 3 micrograms of fragmented DNA went through around 14 PCR cycles to produce barcoded libraries. To gauge how much genetics shapes V and J gene usage, the researchers compared TCR beta repertoires both within and across 16 monozygotic twin pairs who have cystic fibrosis. Made up mostly of children and adolescents, the cohort included ten female and six male twin pairs ranging in age from roughly 2.0 to 40 years, with a median of roughly 9.1 years. Twins were ranked among 1,000 or so cohort participants for weight-for-height and FEVPerc (FEV1 disease centile) on the day of blood sampling. Data for three of the twin pairs had been reported earlier in a different context.

Paper-wide results and their limitations: No association turned up between shared CDR3 numbers and age, concordance or disease severity, and the cohort was small. Monozygotic CF twin pairs shared significantly more nucleotide-identical clonotypes within each pair than unrelated CF individuals shared with one another (P = 0.000026, Mann-Whitney). V gene usage was most similar to the co-twin in 13 of 16 pairs, and J usage was most similar to the co-twin in 8 of 16 pairs, which suggests genetic constraints. Simpson clonality was found to be generally low (median around 0.01), suggesting a naive-dominated repertoire, although higher clonality was observed in the most severely affected patients.

Following the manufacturer's instructions, TCR beta CDR3 regions were amplified by multiplex PCR with the immunoSEQ immune profiling system. An Illumina NextSeq system was used to carry out the sequencing. As for the authors' bioinformatics: Sequence data were processed on the immunoSEQ Analyzer platform, and clonality was computed as the square root of Simpson's index of productive rearrangements. V and J usage similarity was measured by Jensen-Shannon distance, and CDR3 generation probabilities were computed with OLGA. The immuneACCESS database (August 2020) and VDJdb (December 2020) were searched for shared CDR3 sequences. This is the immuneACCESS table as TCRdb keeps it, with only in-frame sequences that have V and J called. A part of the clones is gone; compared with another copy, unresolved V genes explain less than half, and the rest is unexplained. V, J and clone size derive from that table, while D and trimming were established from the DNA sequence. The sample table contains under 40,000 clones; only one count was recorded for approximately 96% of them. In total, the top ten clones hold around 0.17% of the sample.

From its cysteine to its phenylalanine, the CDR3 spans 15 amino acids. Only the CDR3 portion is preserved as DNA: 45 bases, with reading frame beginning at the first base. V is trimmed back by 5 bases and J by 3 bases, and the junction contains 8 bases that no gene match accounts for. The germline V gene (reference sequence) sets CDR1 to LNHDA and CDR2 to SQIVND. Notes on this clone: Its target antigen remains unknown. The record has no base qualities; no much larger clone is one base away.

The twin pairs came from the European Cystic Fibrosis Twin and Sibling Study Cohort, a cohort that recruited patients from some 150 CF clinics across 14 European countries. Zygosity and CFTR genotype were verified in-house, with zygosity tested by multiplex PCR of nine short tandem repeat loci. Each twin gave a peripheral blood sample, and clinical parameters were documented on that same day of blood sampling. Genomic DNA was isolated from peripheral blood cells with phenol/chloroform and kept in TE buffer at 4 degrees C. Sequencing was done on a sample of blood. The TCR originated in a girl aged 2-9 years with cystic fibrosis. Rearrangement joined TRBV19 to TRBJ1-1; TRBD1 fits 8 bases in the junction. The sequenced DNA is TGTGCCAGTAGTTTAGGACAGGGAATGGACACTGAAGCTTTCTTT. Translated, this is CASSLGQGMDTEAFF. Joined to the reference TRBV19 and TRBJ1-1 proteins, this CDR3 gives the full variable domain: DGGITQSPKYLFRKEGQNVTLSCEQNLNHDAMYWYRQDPGQGLRLIYYSQIVNDFQKGDIAEGYSVSREKKESFPLTVTSAQKNPTAFYLCASSLGQGMDTEAFFGQGTRLTVV.